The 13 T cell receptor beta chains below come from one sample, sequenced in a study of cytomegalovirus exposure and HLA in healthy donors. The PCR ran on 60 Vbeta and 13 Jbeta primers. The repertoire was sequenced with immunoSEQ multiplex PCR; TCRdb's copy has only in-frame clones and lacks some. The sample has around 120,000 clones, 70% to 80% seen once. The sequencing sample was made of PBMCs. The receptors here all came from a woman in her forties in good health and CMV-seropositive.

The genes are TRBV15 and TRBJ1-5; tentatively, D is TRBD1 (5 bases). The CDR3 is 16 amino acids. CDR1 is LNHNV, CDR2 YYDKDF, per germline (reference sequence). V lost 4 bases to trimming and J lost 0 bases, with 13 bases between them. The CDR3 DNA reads TGTGCCACCAGCACAAAGGGGCGGTATAGCAATCAGCCCCAGCATTTT. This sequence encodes CATSTKGRYSNQPQHF.

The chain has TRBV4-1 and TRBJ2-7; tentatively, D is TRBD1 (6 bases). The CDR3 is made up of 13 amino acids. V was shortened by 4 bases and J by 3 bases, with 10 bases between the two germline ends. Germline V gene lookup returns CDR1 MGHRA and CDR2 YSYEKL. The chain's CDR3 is CASSRDRNYEQYF. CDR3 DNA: TGCGCCAGCAGCCGAGACAGGAACTACGAGCAGTACTTC.

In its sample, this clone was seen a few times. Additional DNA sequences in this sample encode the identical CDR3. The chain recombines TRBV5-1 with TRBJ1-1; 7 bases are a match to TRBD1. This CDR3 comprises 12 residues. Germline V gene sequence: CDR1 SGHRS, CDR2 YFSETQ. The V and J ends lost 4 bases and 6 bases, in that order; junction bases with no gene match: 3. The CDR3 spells CASSLQGAEAFF. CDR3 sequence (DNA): TGCGCCAGCAGCCTGCAGGGGGCTGAAGCTTTCTTT.

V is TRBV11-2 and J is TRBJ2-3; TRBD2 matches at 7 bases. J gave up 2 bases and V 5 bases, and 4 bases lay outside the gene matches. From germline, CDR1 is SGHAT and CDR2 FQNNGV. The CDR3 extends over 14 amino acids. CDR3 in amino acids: CASSTRGDTDTQYF. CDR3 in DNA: TGTGCCAGCAGCACCCGGGGGGACACAGATACGCAGTATTTT. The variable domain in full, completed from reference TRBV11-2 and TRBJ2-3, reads EAGVAQSPRYKIIEKRQSVAFWCNPISGHATLYWYQQILGQGPKLLIQFQNNGVVDDSQLPKDRFSAERLKGVDSTLKIQPAKLEDSAVYLCASSTRGDTDTQYFGPGTRLTVL.

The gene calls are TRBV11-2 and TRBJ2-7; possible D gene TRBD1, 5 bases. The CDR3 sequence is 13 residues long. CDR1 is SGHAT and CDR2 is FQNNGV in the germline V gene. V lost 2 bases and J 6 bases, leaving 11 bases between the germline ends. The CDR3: CASSLSFQGEQYF. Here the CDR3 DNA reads TGTGCCAGCAGCTTAAGTTTCCAGGGCGAGCAGTACTTC.

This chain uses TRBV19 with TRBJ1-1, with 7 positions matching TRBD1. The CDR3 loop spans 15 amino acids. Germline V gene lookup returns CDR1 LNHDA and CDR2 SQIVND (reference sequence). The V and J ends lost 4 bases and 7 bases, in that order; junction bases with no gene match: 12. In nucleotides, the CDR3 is TGTGCCAGTAGTACGCCTCGAGGACAGGCCGTTGAAGCTTTCTTT. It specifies CASSTPRGQAVEAFF.

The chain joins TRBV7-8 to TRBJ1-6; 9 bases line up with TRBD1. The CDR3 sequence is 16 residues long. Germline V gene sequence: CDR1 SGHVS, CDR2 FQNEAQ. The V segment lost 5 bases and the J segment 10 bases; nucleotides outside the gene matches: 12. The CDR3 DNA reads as TGTGCCAGCAGCCATACCCGGGACAGGGTTGTATCACCCCTCCACTTT. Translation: CASSHTRDRVVSPLHF.

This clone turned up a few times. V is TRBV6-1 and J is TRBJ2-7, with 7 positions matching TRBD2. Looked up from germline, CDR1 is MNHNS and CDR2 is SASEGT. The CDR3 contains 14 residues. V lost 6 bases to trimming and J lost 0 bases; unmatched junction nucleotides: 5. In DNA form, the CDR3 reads TGTGCCAGCAGATGGCGGGGGAGCTCCTACGAGCAGTACTTC. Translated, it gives CASRWRGSSYEQYF.

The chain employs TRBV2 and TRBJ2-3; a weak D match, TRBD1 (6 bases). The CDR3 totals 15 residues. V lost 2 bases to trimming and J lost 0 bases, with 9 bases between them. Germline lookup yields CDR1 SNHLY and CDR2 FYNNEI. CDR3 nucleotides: TGTGCCAGCAGTGAACAGGGGCTTAGCACAGATACGCAGTATTTT. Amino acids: CASSEQGLSTDTQYF.

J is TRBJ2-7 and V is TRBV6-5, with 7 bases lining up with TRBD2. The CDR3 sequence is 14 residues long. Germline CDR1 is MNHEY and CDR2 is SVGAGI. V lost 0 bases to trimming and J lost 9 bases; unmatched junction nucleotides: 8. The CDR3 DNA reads TGTGCCAGCAGTTACTCCCGGCAGAGCGGGGCGCAGTACTTC. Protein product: CASSYSRQSGAQYF.

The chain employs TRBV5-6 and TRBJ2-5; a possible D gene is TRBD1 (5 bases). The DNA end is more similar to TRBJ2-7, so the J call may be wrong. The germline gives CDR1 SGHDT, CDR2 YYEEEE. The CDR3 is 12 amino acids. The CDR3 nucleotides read TGTGCCAGCAGCTTAGGACACTACGAGCAGTACTTC. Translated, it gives CASSLGHYEQYF.

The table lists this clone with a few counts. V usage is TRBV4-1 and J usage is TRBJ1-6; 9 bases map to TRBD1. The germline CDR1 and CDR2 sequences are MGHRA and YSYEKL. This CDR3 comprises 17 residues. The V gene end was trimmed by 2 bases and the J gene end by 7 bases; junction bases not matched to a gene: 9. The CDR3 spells CASSQFPGTGTNSPLHF. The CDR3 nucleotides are TGCGCCAGCAGCCAATTTCCTGGGACAGGGACCAATTCACCCCTCCACTTT.

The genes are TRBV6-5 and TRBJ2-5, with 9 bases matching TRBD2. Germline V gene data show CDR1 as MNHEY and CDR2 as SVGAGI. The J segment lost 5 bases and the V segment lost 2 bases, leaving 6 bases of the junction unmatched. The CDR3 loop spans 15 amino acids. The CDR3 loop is CASSYGGRARETQYF. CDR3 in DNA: TGTGCCAGCAGTTACGGCGGGAGGGCCAGGGAGACCCAGTACTTC.